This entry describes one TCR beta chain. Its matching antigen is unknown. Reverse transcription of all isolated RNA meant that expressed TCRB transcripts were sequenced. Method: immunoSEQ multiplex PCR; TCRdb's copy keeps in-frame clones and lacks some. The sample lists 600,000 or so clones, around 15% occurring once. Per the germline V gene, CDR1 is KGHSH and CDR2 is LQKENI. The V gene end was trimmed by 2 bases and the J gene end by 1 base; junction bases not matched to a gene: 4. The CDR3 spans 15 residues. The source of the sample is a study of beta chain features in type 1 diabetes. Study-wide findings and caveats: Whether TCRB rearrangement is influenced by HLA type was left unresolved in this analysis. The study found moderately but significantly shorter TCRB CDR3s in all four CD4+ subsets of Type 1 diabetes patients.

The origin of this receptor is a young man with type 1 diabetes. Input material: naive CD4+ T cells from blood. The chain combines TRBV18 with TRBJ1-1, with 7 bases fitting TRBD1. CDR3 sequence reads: CASSPGAGGNTEAFF. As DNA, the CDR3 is TGTGCCAGCTCACCAGGGGCAGGGGGGAACACTGAAGCTTTCTTT.